The 9 T cell receptor beta chains listed next were all sequenced from one sample in a study of shared clonotypes between healthy human individuals. Naive CD8 cells lacked CD45RO, underwent positive selection for CCR7 and left out terminally differentiated effector memory CD45RA+ cells. Some clones are missing from TCRdb's copy, which holds only in-frame ones; the method was immunoSEQ multiplex PCR. The table shows 600,000 or so clones, with roughly 98% occurring only once. What was sequenced was naive CD8+ T cells sorted from blood. All receptors derive from a man in his thirties or forties in good health.

As for this clone: Other nucleotide sequences in the sample specify the same CDR3. The chain uses TRBV9 and TRBJ2-7; D not resolved. The CDR3 covers 12 residues. Per germline, CDR1 SGDLS and CDR2 YYNGEE. With 3 bases removed from V and 0 bases from J, the gap between germline ends came to 4 bases. CDR3 in amino acids: CASSASSYEQYF. Here the CDR3 DNA reads TGTGCCAGCAGCGCCTCCTCCTACGAGCAGTACTTC.

Points on this clone: Other DNA sequences from this sample encode an identical CDR3 as well. The chain joins TRBV7-9 to TRBJ2-7, with TRBD2 as a possible D gene (6 bases). The ends were cut back, 5 bases at V and 1 base at J, with 15 bases in the middle. Germline V gene data show CDR1 as SEHNR and CDR2 as FQNEAQ (reference sequence). The CDR3 totals 15 residues. Written as DNA, the CDR3 is TGTGCCAGCAGCCCCCCCGGGACTCAGTCCTACGAGCAGTACTTC. It encodes CASSPPGTQSYEQYF. Looking up the rest from reference TRBV7-9 and TRBJ2-7 gives the full variable domain: DTGVSQNPRHKITKRGQNVTFRCDPISEHNRLYWYRQTLGQGPEFLTYFQNEAQLEKSRLLSDRFSAERPKGSFSTLEIQRTEQGDSAMYLCASSPPGTQSYEQYFGPGTRLTVT.

J is TRBJ2-2 and V is TRBV15; 7 nucleotides agree with TRBD2. The CDR3 length is 13 residues. V shed 4 bases, J shed 4 bases, and the junction held 0 bases outside the gene matches. CDR1 LNHNV and CDR2 YYDKDF come from the germline V gene (reference sequence). The CDR3 loop reads CATSIAGTGELFF. Written as DNA, the CDR3 is TGTGCCACCAGCATAGCGGGCACCGGGGAGCTGTTTTTT. Based on the CDR3 plus reference TRBV15 and TRBJ2-2, the full variable domain is DAMVIQNPRYQVTQFGKPVTLSCSQTLNHNVMYWYQQKSSQAPKLLFHYYDKDFNNEADTPDNFQSRRPNTSFCFLDIRSPGLGDTAMYLCATSIAGTGELFFGEGSRLTVL.

A word on this clone: This same CDR3 is encoded by further DNA sequences in the sample. The V call is TRBV4-1, the J call TRBJ2-7; 9 nucleotides align to TRBD1. V lost 3 bases, J lost 1 base, and 1 base stayed unmatched. Germline assignment: CDR1 MGHRA and CDR2 YSYEKL. This CDR3 is built from 14 residues. This CDR3 is CASSQTGGSYEQYF. The CDR3, as DNA: TGCGCCAGCAGCCAGACAGGGGGATCCTACGAGCAGTACTTC.

The chain couples TRBV27 to TRBJ2-1; D perhaps matches TRBD2 (6 bases). The V and J ends lost 3 bases and 6 bases respectively, with 9 bases between them. The CDR3 is 13 amino acids. Germline V gene data show CDR1 as MNHEY and CDR2 as SMNVEV (reference sequence). The CDR3 is CASSLTSLNEQFF. Written as DNA, the CDR3 is TGTGCCAGCAGTTTGACTAGTCTCAATGAGCAGTTCTTC.

The chain links TRBV5-4 to TRBJ2-7; no firm D call. Germline V CDR1 and CDR2: SGHNT, YYREEE (reference sequence). The V and J ends lost 4 bases and 6 bases respectively, with 8 bases between them. The CDR3 sequence is 11 residues long. CDR3 coding DNA: TGTGCCAGCAGCCTCCGCGGCGAGCAGTACTTC. Amino acids: CASSLRGEQYF.

V usage is TRBV6-6 and J usage is TRBJ1-5; no clear D gene. Per the germline V gene, CDR1 is MNHNY and CDR2 is SVGAGI (reference sequence). V lost 4 bases to trimming and J lost 3 bases, with 13 bases between them. The CDR3 length is 15 residues. The CDR3 sequence is CASSFLPTDNQPQHF. The CDR3 region has the DNA TGTGCCAGCAGTTTCCTACCCACGGACAATCAGCCCCAGCATTTT.

The chain is built from TRBV5-1 and TRBJ2-7; TRBD1 matches 10 bases. The germline V gene encodes CDR1 SGHRS and CDR2 YFSETQ. The CDR3 covers 15 residues. The V and J ends lost 0 bases and 5 bases, in that order; junction bases with no gene match: 5. CDR3 protein: CASSLVGTGVDEQYF. CDR3 in DNA: TGCGCCAGCAGCTTGGTGGGGACAGGGGTGGACGAGCAGTACTTC.

This chain joins TRBV9 and TRBJ2-7; D possibly corresponds to TRBD1 (6 bases). The germline CDR1 and CDR2 sequences are SGDLS and YYNGEE. The V gene lost 1 base and the J gene lost 1 base, with 15 bases spanning the gap. This CDR3 has 16 residues. CDR3 region: CASSVLQGLGSYEQYF. The DNA of the CDR3 is TGTGCCAGCAGCGTACTACAGGGTCTGGGGTCCTACGAGCAGTACTTC.